This T cell receptor beta chain was identified in a study of T cell responses to AZD1222 COVID-19 vaccine. Study observations and caveats: Only five to seven individuals given AZD1222 were seropositive at baseline. The donors showed a predominance of white British ancestry and of females, with possible underestimation of clonal diversity.

The assay was immunoSEQ multiplex PCR, and TCRdb's table has in-frame clones only and misses some. In the table there are more than 75,000 clones, 90% of which are singletons. The germline gives CDR1 MNHEY, CDR2 SVGAGI. This CDR3 has 14 residues. Trimming shortened V by 5 bases and J by 1 base, and 11 bases separated the two germline ends. With respect to this clone: What it recognizes is unknown.

V and J are TRBV6-5 and TRBJ1-1, with D tentatively TRBD1 (6 bases). The receptor's source is an adult who received the AZD1222 COVID-19 vaccine. The sample was peripheral blood, taken 28 days after the second AZD1222 dose. As DNA, the CDR3 is TGTGCCAGCAGTCGGACAGAGCAGAACACTGAAGCTTTCTTT. Translating gives CASSRTEQNTEAFF.